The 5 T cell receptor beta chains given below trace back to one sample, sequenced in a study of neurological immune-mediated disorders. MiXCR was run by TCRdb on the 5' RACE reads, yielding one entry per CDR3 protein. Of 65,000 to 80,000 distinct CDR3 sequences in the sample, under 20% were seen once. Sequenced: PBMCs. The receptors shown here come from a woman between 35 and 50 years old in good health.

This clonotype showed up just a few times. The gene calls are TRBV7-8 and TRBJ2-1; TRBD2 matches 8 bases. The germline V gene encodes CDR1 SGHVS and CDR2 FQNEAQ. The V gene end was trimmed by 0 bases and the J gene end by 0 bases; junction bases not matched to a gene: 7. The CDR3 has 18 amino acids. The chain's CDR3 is CASSLALSGEISYNEQFF. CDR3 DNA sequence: TGTGCCAGCAGCTTAGCTCTTAGCGGGGAGATCTCCTACAATGAGCAGTTCTTC.

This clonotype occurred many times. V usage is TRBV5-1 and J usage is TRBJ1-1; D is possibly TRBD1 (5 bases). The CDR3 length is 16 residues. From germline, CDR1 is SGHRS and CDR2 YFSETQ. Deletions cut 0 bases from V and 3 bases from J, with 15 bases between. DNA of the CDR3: TGCGCCAGCAGCTTGGGGACTGGGGGAGCGGACACTGAAGCTTTCTTT. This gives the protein CASSLGTGGADTEAFF.

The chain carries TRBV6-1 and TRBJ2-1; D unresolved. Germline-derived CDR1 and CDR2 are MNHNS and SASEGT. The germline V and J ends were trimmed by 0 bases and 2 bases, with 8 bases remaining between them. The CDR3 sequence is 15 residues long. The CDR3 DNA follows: TGTGCCAGCAGTGAAGCATTGGGTGCCTACAATGAGCAGTTCTTC. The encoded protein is CASSEALGAYNEQFF.

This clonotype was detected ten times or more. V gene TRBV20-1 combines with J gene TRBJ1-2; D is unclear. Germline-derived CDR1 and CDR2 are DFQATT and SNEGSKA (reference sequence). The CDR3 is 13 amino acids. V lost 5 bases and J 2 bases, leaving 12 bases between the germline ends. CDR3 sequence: CSASLSENYGYTF. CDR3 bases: TGCAGTGCTTCCCTTTCGGAGAACTATGGCTACACCTTC.

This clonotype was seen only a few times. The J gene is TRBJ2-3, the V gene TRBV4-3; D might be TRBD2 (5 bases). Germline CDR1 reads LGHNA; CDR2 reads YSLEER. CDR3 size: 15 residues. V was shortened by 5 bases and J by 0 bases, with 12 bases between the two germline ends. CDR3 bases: TGCGCCAGCAGCTTAGGGAGCTTTAGCACAGATACGCAGTATTTT. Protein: CASSLGSFSTDTQYF.